The rows below give T cell receptor beta chains drawn from one sample of a study of CD8 T cells in Susac syndrome. Each CDR3 protein is one row after TCRdb ran MiXCR on the immunoSEQ multiplex PCR reads. The sample holds some 130,000 distinct CDR3 sequences; about 95% are singletons and the top ten take 0.095% to 0.15%. The specimen was CD4+ T cells from PBMCs. The origin of the receptors is a human donor with multiple sclerosis. The CDR3 runs from the conserved cysteine through the conserved F or W. D genes are given only for firm matches. The size of a clone is reported for some rows only, either as once, few or many, or as a class for expanded clones.

D gene: TRBD1; clone size: -; V gene: TRBV4-1; J gene: TRBJ1-2; CDR3 protein: CASSQSTGRNYGYTF; CDR3 DNA: TGCGCCAGCAGCCAGTCGACAGGGCGGAACTATGGCTACACCTTC
D gene: -; clone size: -; V gene: TRBV29-1; J gene: TRBJ1-2; CDR3 protein: CSYRDADYGYTF; CDR3 DNA: TGCAGCTACCGGGACGCGGACTATGGCTACACCTTC
D gene: -; clone size: -; V gene: TRBV6-2/TRBV6-3; J gene: TRBJ2-7; CDR3 protein: CASSPGYYEQYF; CDR3 DNA: TGTGCCAGCAGCCCCGGATATTACGAGCAGTACTTC
D gene: -; clone size: -; V gene: TRBV4-1; J gene: TRBJ1-4; CDR3 protein: CASSLLPSEKLFF; CDR3 DNA: TGCGCCAGCAGCCTCCTCCCCTCCGAAAAACTGTTTTTT
D gene: TRBD1; clone size: -; V gene: TRBV19; J gene: TRBJ1-2; CDR3 protein: CASIGDRVIDGYTF; CDR3 DNA: TGTGCCAGTATAGGGGACAGGGTCATCGATGGCTACACCTTC
D gene: -; clone size: -; V gene: TRBV29-1; J gene: TRBJ1-2; CDR3 protein: CSVEPRSANYGYTF; CDR3 DNA: TGCAGCGTTGAACCGCGGAGCGCTAACTATGGCTACACCTTC
D gene: TRBD1; clone size: few; V gene: TRBV27; J gene: TRBJ2-7; CDR3 protein: CASSPSRDRGNHEQYF; CDR3 DNA: TGTGCCAGCAGTCCTTCTCGGGACAGGGGTAATCACGAGCAGTACTTC
D gene: -; clone size: -; V gene: TRBV12-3/TRBV12-4; J gene: TRBJ2-1; CDR3 protein: CASSTDSADEQFF; CDR3 DNA: TGTGCCAGCAGTACTGACAGTGCTGATGAGCAGTTCTTC
D gene: -; clone size: -; V gene: TRBV7-2; J gene: TRBJ1-6; CDR3 protein: CASSSYPEPLHF; CDR3 DNA: TGTGCCAGCAGCTCCTATCCTGAACCCCTCCACTTT
D gene: -; clone size: -; V gene: TRBV11-2; J gene: TRBJ2-1; CDR3 protein: CASSFESRLSSYNEQFF; CDR3 DNA: TGTGCCAGCAGCTTTGAAAGCAGGTTGAGCTCCTACAATGAGCAGTTCTTC
D gene: -; clone size: -; V gene: TRBV27; J gene: TRBJ1-2; CDR3 protein: CASRPLKANYGYTF; CDR3 DNA: TGTGCCAGCAGGCCCTTGAAAGCTAACTATGGCTACACCTTC
D gene: -; clone size: -; V gene: TRBV20-1; J gene: TRBJ1-1; CDR3 protein: CSARRGAASTEAFF; CDR3 DNA: TGCAGTGCTAGGCGGGGGGCGGCGAGCACTGAAGCTTTCTTT
D gene: -; clone size: -; V gene: TRBV6-5; J gene: TRBJ2-3; CDR3 protein: CASSPSTSTDTQYF; CDR3 DNA: TGTGCCAGCAGCCCCAGTACTAGCACAGATACGCAGTATTTT
D gene: -; clone size: -; V gene: TRBV18; J gene: TRBJ1-2; CDR3 protein: CASSLGEYLYGYTF; CDR3 DNA: TGTGCCAGCTCACTGGGAGAGTACCTTTATGGCTACACCTTC
D gene: -; clone size: -; V gene: TRBV6-5; J gene: TRBJ2-7; CDR3 protein: CASSAHSYEQYF; CDR3 DNA: TGTGCCAGCAGTGCTCACTCCTACGAGCAGTACTTC
D gene: -; clone size: -; V gene: TRBV19; J gene: TRBJ2-3; CDR3 protein: CASSRSAGRRDTQYF; CDR3 DNA: TGTGCCAGTAGTAGGTCGGCAGGGAGGAGAGATACGCAGTATTTT
D gene: -; clone size: -; V gene: TRBV5-4; J gene: TRBJ1-1; CDR3 protein: CASSLRGDTEAFF; CDR3 DNA: TGTGCCAGCAGCCTCCGGGGGGACACTGAAGCTTTCTTT
D gene: -; clone size: -; V gene: TRBV2; J gene: TRBJ1-1; CDR3 protein: CASSSQGTTEAFF; CDR3 DNA: TGTGCCAGCAGCTCACAGGGTACCACTGAAGCTTTCTTT
D gene: -; clone size: -; V gene: TRBV3-1; J gene: TRBJ2-1; CDR3 protein: CASSQAGLGRNEQFF; CDR3 DNA: TGTGCCAGCAGCCAAGCTGGCCTGGGTCGGAATGAGCAGTTCTTC
D gene: -; clone size: -; V gene: TRBV4-2; J gene: TRBJ1-2; CDR3 protein: CASSRSDSPDYGYTF; CDR3 DNA: TGTGCCAGCAGCCGCTCGGACAGCCCCGATTATGGCTACACCTTC
D gene: -; clone size: -; V gene: TRBV20-1; J gene: TRBJ2-4; CDR3 protein: CSARVVGVSKNIQYF; CDR3 DNA: TGCAGTGCTAGAGTGGTAGGGGTTTCCAAAAACATTCAGTACTTC
D gene: -; clone size: once; V gene: TRBV4-2; J gene: TRBJ1-2; CDR3 protein: CASSQDYRPNYGYTF; CDR3 DNA: TGTGCCAGCAGCCAAGATTACCGTCCTAACTATGGCTACACCTTC
D gene: -; clone size: -; V gene: TRBV6-2/TRBV6-3; J gene: TRBJ2-7; CDR3 protein: CASSLQTYEQYF; CDR3 DNA: TGTGCCAGCAGCCTTCAAACCTACGAGCAGTACTTC
D gene: -; clone size: -; V gene: TRBV20-1; J gene: TRBJ1-5; CDR3 protein: CSADTGGGQPQHF; CDR3 DNA: TGCAGTGCTGATACAGGCGGAGGTCAGCCCCAGCATTTT
D gene: TRBD1; clone size: -; V gene: TRBV5-6; J gene: TRBJ2-7; CDR3 protein: CASTLAATGGIEQYF; CDR3 DNA: TGTGCCAGCACCCTTGCCGCGACAGGGGGCATCGAGCAGTACTTC
D gene: -; clone size: once; V gene: TRBV3-1; J gene: TRBJ1-2; CDR3 protein: CASSRSGYGYTF; CDR3 DNA: TGTGCCAGCAGCCGATCAGGCTATGGCTACACCTTC
D gene: -; clone size: -; V gene: TRBV30; J gene: TRBJ2-7; CDR3 protein: CAWSRDLYEQYF; CDR3 DNA: TGTGCCTGGAGCCGGGACCTCTACGAGCAGTACTTC
D gene: -; clone size: -; V gene: TRBV6-5; J gene: TRBJ1-2; CDR3 protein: CAISSSGGLYGYTF; CDR3 DNA: TGTGCCATCTCCTCCAGTGGGGGTCTCTATGGCTACACCTTC
D gene: TRBD1; clone size: -; V gene: TRBV6-5; J gene: TRBJ1-2; CDR3 protein: CASTEERGRRGYTF; CDR3 DNA: TGTGCCAGCACCGAGGAGAGGGGGCGGAGAGGCTACACCTTC
D gene: TRBD2; clone size: -; V gene: TRBV28; J gene: TRBJ2-7; CDR3 protein: CASSLSGSIPEQYF; CDR3 DNA: TGTGCCAGCAGCCTTAGCGGGAGTATCCCCGAGCAGTACTTC
D gene: -; clone size: -; V gene: TRBV9; J gene: TRBJ2-1; CDR3 protein: CASSVGGQSYNEQFF; CDR3 DNA: TGTGCCAGCAGCGTCGGGGGACAGTCCTACAATGAGCAGTTCTTC